The 5 T cell receptor beta chains given below trace back to one sample, sequenced in a study of CD4 T cells in relation to SARS-CoV-2 and coronaviruses. Which antigens these TCRs recognize remains unknown. Unexposed donor CD4+ T cells date from 2011-2018, before the COVID-19 pandemic. After about 10 days of culture, CD4+ T cells were isolated. The repertoire was sequenced with immunoSEQ multiplex PCR; TCRdb's copy has only in-frame clones and lacks some. The sample shows approximately 20,000 clones, approximately 80% of them seen only once. Sequencing was performed on CD4+ T cells from PBMCs, cultured in vitro. The receptors derive from a human donor in good health.

Written as DNA, the CDR3 is TGTGCCAGCAGCTTAGAGCGTGAAAATGAGCAGTTCTTC. Amino acids: CASSLERENEQFF. The V gene is TRBV7-9, the J gene TRBJ2-1, with unresolved D. The CDR3 length is 13 residues. Per germline, CDR1 SEHNR and CDR2 FQNEAQ (reference sequence). V was trimmed by 1 base and J by 7 bases, leaving 8 bases between them.

This clone was detected a few times. The chain employs TRBV27 and TRBJ1-2; possibly TRBD1 for D (5 bases). V lost 4 bases and J 1 base, leaving 19 bases between the germline ends. CDR3 length: 17 amino acids. Per the germline V gene, CDR1 is MNHEY and CDR2 is SMNVEV (reference sequence). The CDR3 loop reads CASSSGGGLGLNYGYTF. The CDR3 region has the DNA TGTGCCAGCAGTTCCGGGGGAGGTTTAGGGCTTAACTATGGCTACACCTTC.

V usage is TRBV2 and J usage is TRBJ2-3; D is possibly TRBD1 or TRBD2 (5 bases each). From germline, CDR1 is SNHLY and CDR2 FYNNEI. The V end was cut by 4 bases, the J end by 0 bases, with 23 bases between. CDR3 length equals 19 residues. The CDR3 DNA sequence: TGTGCCAGCAGTGCCCAGGGCCCTACGAGGGTAGCAAGCACAGATACGCAGTATTTT. Translated, it gives CASSAQGPTRVASTDTQYF.

The V gene is TRBV4-1, the J gene TRBJ2-5; possibly TRBD1 for D (6 bases). This CDR3 contains 16 residues. V was trimmed by 1 base and J by 2 bases, leaving 14 bases between them. The germline CDR1 and CDR2 sequences are MGHRA and YSYEKL. The CDR3 bases are TGCGCCAGCAGCCAAGTTGTGGGGGCTAGTCAAGAGACCCAGTACTTC. Residues: CASSQVVGASQETQYF.

The chain has TRBV28 and TRBJ1-1; tentatively, D is TRBD1 (6 bases). Per germline, CDR1 MDHEN and CDR2 SYDVKM. The CDR3 spans 13 residues. Between the trimmed V and J ends, which lost 7 bases and 1 base, there was a span of 10 bases. Here the CDR3 reads CASIWGQNTEAFF. For the CDR3, the DNA is TGTGCCAGCATATGGGGGCAGAACACTGAAGCTTTCTTT.